This T cell receptor (beta chain) was profiled in a study of blood T cell repertoires in COVID-19. On the study more broadly: From the United States, Italy and Spain came samples of acute and convalescent COVID-19. From T cells, B-cell-depleted T cells, or PBMCs came the material, which was cDNA or gDNA.

This clone has just a few counts. As originally analysed: Estimation of nucleated cell counts was performed using reference gene primer amplification. Generated by immunoSEQ multiplex PCR, the TCRdb table keeps only in-frame clones and is missing some. The V and J calls and clone size are taken from that table; D and trimming were inferred from the DNA. The table shows around 20,000 clones, with approximately 80% occurring only once. The J segment lost 3 bases and the V segment lost 0 bases, leaving 4 bases of the junction unmatched. Per germline, CDR1 LGHNA and CDR2 YNFKEQ. The CDR3 consists of 15 residues.

Sequencing input: peripheral blood. This chain joins TRBV4-2 and TRBJ2-7; 8 nucleotides match TRBD1. The receptor was isolated from a human donor in a cohort sampled during active COVID-19. The CDR3 spells CASSQDTTGGYEQYF. CDR3 sequence (DNA): TGTGCCAGCAGCCAAGATACCACAGGGGGCTACGAGCAGTACTTC.